Listed below are T cell receptor beta chains from one sample, sequenced in a study of T cell repertoires in cytomegalovirus infection. From the reads, TCRdb called clonotypes with MiXCR, one entry per CDR3 protein. The sample contains 800,000 to 950,000 distinct CDR3 sequences, 32% of which appear only once. Their cognate antigens are unknown. Sequenced here: cultured CD8+ T cells from PBMCs, sampled from culture after CMV antigen stimulation. These receptors were obtained from a human donor in good health (CMV status not recorded). Some clones in this sample may be carry-over from other donors' samples. CDR3s include the opening cysteine and the closing phenylalanine or tryptophan. The D gene is left open where the match is weak. For some rows the clone size is stated as once, few or many, or as a class when expanded; others skip it.

j_gene | abundance | d_gene | v_gene | CDR3nt | CDR3aa
TRBJ2-5 | NA | NA | TRBV27 | TGTGCCAGCACCCCCCTTGTGGGGGAGACCCAGTACTTC | CASTPLVGETQYF
TRBJ2-5 | many | NA | TRBV2 | TGTGCCAGCAGCGAAGGGGGGACTCAAGAGACCCAGTACTTC | CASSEGGTQETQYF
TRBJ1-5 | NA | NA | TRBV7-6 | TGTGCCAACAGCTTAGGGGGTCGTGATCAGCCCCAGCATTTT | CANSLGGRDQPQHF
TRBJ2-7 | NA | TRBD2 | TRBV6-6 | TGTGCCAGCCTGGGCGGGGGAAACTACGAGCAGTACTTC | CASLGGGNYEQYF
TRBJ2-5 | few | NA | TRBV7-9 | TGTGCCAGCAGCTCCCCGGGGGTGGGGATGAAGACCCAGTACTTC | CASSSPGVGMKTQYF
TRBJ2-2 | NA | NA | TRBV3-1 | TGTGCCAGCAGCCAAGAGGCCGGGGGGGAGCTGTTTTTT | CASSQEAGGELFF
TRBJ2-2 | NA | TRBD2 | TRBV20-1 | TGCAGTGCTAGAGATCTCACCCTCGGGGGGTACACCGGGGAGCTGTTTTTT | CSARDLTLGGYTGELFF
TRBJ1-6 | NA | NA | TRBV4-3 | TGCGCCAGCAGCCAATACCCGGCTGGGGGGCCCCTCCACTTT | CASSQYPAGGPLHF
TRBJ1-6 | NA | NA | TRBV5-8 | TGTGCCAGCAGCTTGGCCCTGAGGGTGCAGTATAATTCACCCCTCCACTTT | CASSLALRVQYNSPLHF
TRBJ1-5 | many | TRBD1 | TRBV13 | TGTGCCAGCAGCTTAGGGGACAGGACTAATCAGCCCCAGCATTTT | CASSLGDRTNQPQHF
TRBJ2-3 | few | TRBD2 | TRBV7-9 | TGTGCCAGCAGCTTTTCGACGGGACTAGCGTCGGATACGCAGTATTTT | CASSFSTGLASDTQYF
TRBJ1-3 | NA | NA | TRBV7-9 | TGTGCCAGCAGCTCGCTGGACACCATATATTTT | CASSSLDTIYF
TRBJ2-1 | many | NA | TRBV11-3 | TGTGCCAGCAGCTTAGACGGGGGCTCCATATACAATGAGCAGTTCTTC | CASSLDGGSIYNEQFF
TRBJ1-1 | few | TRBD1 | TRBV19 | TGTGCCAGTAGTATTGTACTCTTACAGGGGACTGAAGCTTTCTTT | CASSIVLLQGTEAFF
TRBJ1-5 | few | TRBD1 | TRBV4-2 | TGTGCCAGCAGCCAAGAAGTGAGGACAGGGAGGGCTCTGCCCCAGCATTTT | CASSQEVRTGRALPQHF
TRBJ1-5 | NA | TRBD1 | TRBV10-3 | TGTGCCACATCCAGGGCGGGACAGGGATTTCAGCCCCAGCATTTT | CATSRAGQGFQPQHF
TRBJ2-3 | NA | NA | TRBV12-3/TRBV12-4 | TGTGCCAGCAGGCTGGACCAGAACTTGAACACAGATACGCAGTATTTT | CASRLDQNLNTDTQYF
TRBJ2-1 | few | TRBD2 | TRBV28 | TGTGCCAGCAGAGTTAGCGGGGGCCCCTACAATGAGCAGTTCTTC | CASRVSGGPYNEQFF
TRBJ2-1 | few | TRBD2 | TRBV11-3 | TGTGCCAGCAGCTTGACTAGCGGGGGGACTACTGAGCAGTTCTTC | CASSLTSGGTTEQFF
TRBJ2-4 | few | NA | TRBV27 | TGTGCCAGCAGTTTAAACGAAGGTTGGAAAAACATTCAGTACTTC | CASSLNEGWKNIQYF
TRBJ2-2 | NA | TRBD1 | TRBV20-1 | TGCAGTGTCATTATTCCGGGACAGGGCGTCACCGGGGAGCTGTTTTTT | CSVIIPGQGVTGELFF
TRBJ2-1 | NA | NA | TRBV2 | TGTGCCAGCAGTCAGGGGGGAGGGTTTCCGTACAATGAGCAGTTCTTC | CASSQGGGFPYNEQFF
TRBJ2-3 | NA | NA | TRBV29-1 | TGCAGCGTTGACACTGGGGGCTTACCCACAGATACGCAGTATTTT | CSVDTGGLPTDTQYF
TRBJ2-1 | NA | NA | TRBV6-5 | TGTGCCAGCAGTTACACCACCTACAATGAGCAGTTCTTC | CASSYTTYNEQFF
TRBJ1-2 | NA | NA | TRBV25-1 | TGTGCCAGCAGTGAATATTTCGGGGTCGAAGGCTACACCTTC | CASSEYFGVEGYTF
TRBJ2-1 | once | NA | TRBV10-3 | TGTGCCATCCTTCAGGCGGGTGAGCAGTTCTTC | CAILQAGEQFF
TRBJ1-2 | NA | NA | TRBV27 | TGTGCCAGCAGTTTAAAGGGCAGAGGGGTTGGCTACACCTTC | CASSLKGRGVGYTF
TRBJ2-1 | many | TRBD1 | TRBV7-6 | TGTGCCAGCAGCTTAGGAGACAGGGGTAGCAATGAGCAGTTCTTC | CASSLGDRGSNEQFF
TRBJ1-2 | NA | NA | TRBV4-1 | TGCGCCAGCAGCCATTCCCGGAGTGGCTACACCTTC | CASSHSRSGYTF
TRBJ1-1 | few | NA | TRBV19 | TGTGCCAGTAGTATACACTTCCGAATCGACACTGAAGCTTTCTTT | CASSIHFRIDTEAFF
TRBJ2-1 | NA | NA | TRBV6-5 | TGTGCCAGCAGTCCCTGGACAGATACCAATGAGCAGTTCTTC | CASSPWTDTNEQFF
TRBJ2-2 | NA | NA | TRBV5-1 | TGCGCCAGCAGCATAAGACCCGGGGAGCTGTTTTTT | CASSIRPGELFF
TRBJ1-1 | few | NA | TRBV2 | TGTGCCAGCAGTGGCGGCAGTTCGAACACTGAAGCTTTCTTT | CASSGGSSNTEAFF
TRBJ2-7 | NA | TRBD1 | TRBV15 | TGTGCCACCAGCAGACCTCCCGGGACAGGGGACTACGAGCAGTACTTC | CATSRPPGTGDYEQYF
TRBJ1-2 | many | NA | TRBV7-9 | TGTGCCAGCAGCTTATCCGGGACACCGGAGGTCAGCTACACCTTC | CASSLSGTPEVSYTF
TRBJ2-3 | NA | NA | TRBV27 | TGTGCCAGCAGTGCTAGCCTGACCCTCACAGATACGCAGTATTTT | CASSASLTLTDTQYF
TRBJ2-7 | many | NA | TRBV7-2 | TGTGCCAGCAGATCCCAGGCTTCCAACGAGCAGTACTTC | CASRSQASNEQYF
TRBJ1-1 | many | NA | TRBV5-1 | TGCGCCAGCAGCTTGGTTGGGGGCCCGAACACTGAAGCTTTCTTT | CASSLVGGPNTEAFF
TRBJ2-1 | few | NA | TRBV12-5 | TGTGCTAGTGCCCAGCTTGAACCTTACAATGAGCAGTTCTTC | CASAQLEPYNEQFF
TRBJ2-1 | few | NA | TRBV20-1 | TGCAGTGCTAGAGTGCGAGGCAATGAGCAGTTCTTC | CSARVRGNEQFF
TRBJ1-1 | NA | NA | TRBV6-5 | TGTGCCAGCAGTTACTCTTCAGGGGCCGTGAACACTGAAGCTTTCTTT | CASSYSSGAVNTEAFF
TRBJ2-2 | few | TRBD2 | TRBV27 | TGTGCCAGCAGGGCCCGGGACTACCACACCGGGGAGCTGTTTTTT | CASRARDYHTGELFF
TRBJ2-5 | NA | NA | TRBV7-9 | TGTGCCAGCAGCCCAACGGGGGCGAGGGAGACCCAGTACTTC | CASSPTGARETQYF
TRBJ1-1 | NA | NA | TRBV19 | TGTGCCAGTACGGACACGATGAACACTGAAGCTTTCTTT | CASTDTMNTEAFF
TRBJ1-2 | many | TRBD1 | TRBV7-2 | TGTGCCAGCAGCTTAGAGGACAGGGGATACTATGGCTACACCTTC | CASSLEDRGYYGYTF
TRBJ1-2 | few | NA | TRBV25-1 | TGTGCCAGCAGTGATTCAGGTTTCTACACCTTC | CASSDSGFYTF
TRBJ2-5 | many | NA | TRBV7-7 | TGTGCTAGCAGCTTAGCTGGCAGAGAAGAGACCCAGTACTTC | CASSLAGREETQYF
TRBJ1-2 | NA | TRBD1 | TRBV2 | TGTGCCACCGCTACAACAGGGGTTGGCTATGGCTACACCTTC | CATATTGVGYGYTF
TRBJ2-5 | NA | TRBD1 | TRBV12-5 | TGTGCTAGTGACGGGCCAGGGGGTTCCGAGACCCAGTACTTC | CASDGPGGSETQYF
TRBJ1-6 | NA | NA | TRBV7-9 | TGTGCCAGCAGCTTAGGGGGCGGCAGGAATTCACCCCTCCACTTT | CASSLGGGRNSPLHF
TRBJ1-6 | NA | NA | TRBV12-3/TRBV12-4 | TGTGCCAGCAGTCTTACAGTGAGCTCCTATAATTCACCCCTCCACTTT | CASSLTVSSYNSPLHF
TRBJ1-2 | few | NA | TRBV12-3/TRBV12-4 | TGTGCCAGCAGCTTGACAGCTATCTATGGCTACACCTTC | CASSLTAIYGYTF
TRBJ2-3 | few | NA | TRBV19 | TGTGCCAGTAGTATAGGGGGAATCGATACGCAGTATTTT | CASSIGGIDTQYF
TRBJ1-5 | NA | NA | TRBV27 | TGTGCCAGCAGTTTATCGAAGGACCCTTATAGCAATCAGCCCCAGCATTTT | CASSLSKDPYSNQPQHF